Shown below are 29 T cell receptor beta chains from a single sample sequenced in a study of control samples from healthy donors and cancer patients. Profiled with immunoSEQ multiplex PCR; TCRdb holds only in-frame clones, not every one. The sample shows about 42,000 clones, less than 90% of them seen only once. The source material was blood. The source is a man aged 60-69 years in good health.

This chain uses TRBV30 with TRBJ1-1; D is unresolved. The CDR3 is 15 amino acids. Germline assignment: CDR1 GTSNPN and CDR2 SVGIG (reference sequence). V dropped 5 bases and J dropped 0 bases, with 16 bases sitting between them. In DNA form, the CDR3 reads TGTGCCTGGTCTAAGGGATTAATGCTGAACACTGAAGCTTTCTTT. This sequence encodes CAWSKGLMLNTEAFF. The full variable domain, its missing parts supplied by reference TRBV30 and TRBJ1-1, is SQTIHQWPATLVQPVGSPLSLECTVEGTSNPNLYWYRQAAGRGLQLLFYSVGIGQISSEVPQNLSASRPQDRQFILSSKKLLLSDSGFYLCAWSKGLMLNTEAFFGQGTRLTVV.

V and J are TRBV5-1 and TRBJ1-1; D is undetermined. Germline assignment: CDR1 SGHRS and CDR2 YFSETQ. V lost 6 bases and J 1 base, leaving 10 bases between the germline ends. This CDR3 is built from 13 residues. The CDR3 region is CASMTSANTEAFF. CDR3 DNA sequence: TGCGCCAGCATGACATCGGCGAACACTGAAGCTTTCTTT.

The chain combines TRBV24-1 with TRBJ2-3; 10 bases map to TRBD1. This CDR3 contains 18 residues. Germline V gene sequence: CDR1 KGHDR, CDR2 SFDVKD. Unmatched junction bases numbered 11, after V lost 3 bases and J lost 3 bases. The CDR3 protein is CATSDTTGGVLQTDTQYF. The CDR3 region has the DNA TGTGCCACCAGTGATACGACAGGGGGCGTTTTACAGACAGATACGCAGTATTTT.

In regard to this clone: Other DNA sequences in this sample translate to the same CDR3. This chain links TRBV19 with TRBJ1-2; D gene ambiguous. The CDR3 spans 12 residues. The V gene lost 3 bases and the J gene lost 8 bases, with 10 bases spanning the gap. The germline gives CDR1 LNHDA, CDR2 SQIVND (reference sequence). CDR3 loop: CASSIVGGGYTF. The DNA for the CDR3 is TGTGCCAGTAGTATCGTAGGAGGGGGCTACACCTTC.

This clone was recorded once. The rearrangement uses TRBV12-3 or TRBV12-4 and TRBJ2-5; 8 nucleotides match TRBD2. The trim removed 6 bases at V and 5 bases at J, leaving 5 bases unmatched. This CDR3 is built from 13 residues. CDR3 protein: CASSPGGRETQYF. The CDR3 nucleotides read TGTGCCAGCAGCCCGGGGGGGCGTGAGACCCAGTACTTC.

This chain connects TRBV9 to TRBJ2-6; D gene ambiguous. The CDR3 contains 15 residues. Germline V gives CDR1 SGDLS, CDR2 YYNGEE. V was pared by 0 bases and J by 0 bases, with 4 bases between. CDR3 in DNA: TGTGCCAGCAGCGTAGCCTACTCTGGGGCCAACGTCCTGACTTTC. Protein: CASSVAYSGANVLTF. The full variable domain, in which reference TRBV9 and TRBJ2-6 provide the parts outside the CDR3, is DSGVTQTPKHLITATGQRVTLRCSPRSGDLSVYWYQQSLDQGLQFLIQYYNGEERAKGNILERFSAQQFPDLHSELNLSSLELGDSALYFCASSVAYSGANVLTFGAGSRLTVL.

On this clone itself: A read error may account for a junction end that differs from germline. The rearrangement uses TRBV7-2 and TRBJ2-1, with 7 nucleotides matching TRBD1. CDR3 length: 12 amino acids. The germline V gene has CDR1 SGHTA and CDR2 FQGNSA. The CDR3 region has the DNA TGTGCCAGCAGCACTTTTGACAGGGTGGAAATCTTC. Its translation is CASSTFDRVEIF.

This chain joins TRBV5-6 and TRBJ1-3; D unresolved. The germline V and J ends were trimmed by 2 bases and 0 bases, with 9 bases remaining between them. This CDR3 has 15 amino acids. The germline gives CDR1 SGHDT, CDR2 YYEEEE. The chain's CDR3 is CASSLRVDSGNTIYF. DNA of the CDR3: TGTGCCAGCAGCTTAAGGGTGGACTCTGGAAACACCATATATTTT.

V is TRBV3-1 (or the pseudogene TRBV3-2) and J is TRBJ1-6, with a tentative D call TRBD1 (5 bases). This CDR3 comprises 16 residues. Germline assignment: CDR1 LGHDT and CDR2 YNNKEL (reference sequence). The V end lost 0 bases, the J end lost 7 bases, and 13 bases lay between the germline ends. The CDR3, as DNA: TGTGCCAGCAGCCAAGATCCCCAGGGTTGGAATTCACCCCTCCACTTT. Amino acid sequence: CASSQDPQGWNSPLHF.

The chain employs TRBV5-1 and TRBJ2-2, with D tentatively TRBD2 (6 bases). Germline V gene data show CDR1 as SGHRS and CDR2 as YFSETQ. The CDR3 loop spans 16 amino acids. V was trimmed by 0 bases and J by 4 bases, leaving 13 bases between them. CDR3 in DNA: TGCGCCAGCAGCTTGGGGGCTAAGGGAGGCACCGGGGAGCTGTTTTTT. This translates into CASSLGAKGGTGELFF. Complete variable domain (other parts from reference TRBV5-1 and TRBJ2-2): KAGVTQTPRYLIKTRGQQVTLSCSPISGHRSVSWYQQTPGQGLQFLFEYFSETQRNKGNFPGRFSGRQFSNSRSEMNVSTLELGDSALYLCASSLGAKGGTGELFFGEGSRLTVL.

The CDR3 here is CASSSGQGPTGELFF. DNA for the CDR3: TGTGCCAGTAGTTCGGGACAGGGGCCCACCGGGGAGCTGTTTTTT. V and J are TRBV19 and TRBJ2-2; 10 positions agree with TRBD1. CDR1 LNHDA and CDR2 SQIVND come from the germline V gene (reference sequence). The J segment lost 4 bases and the V segment lost 5 bases, leaving 4 bases of the junction unmatched. This CDR3 contains 15 residues.

This clone was recorded a few times. V and J are TRBV7-9 and TRBJ1-4; D is perhaps TRBD1 (5 bases). Germline V gene data show CDR1 as SEHNR and CDR2 as FQNEAQ (reference sequence). This CDR3 is 14 amino acids long. Trimming shortened V by 4 bases and J by 8 bases, and 14 bases separated the two germline ends. The CDR3 DNA is TGTGCCAGCAGCTCCGGGGAGGGGAGCGAAAAACTGTTTTTT. Translating it yields CASSSGEGSEKLFF.

The chain carries TRBV5-8 and TRBJ2-3; the D gene could be TRBD1 or TRBD2 (5 bases each). This CDR3 is built from 16 residues. CDR1 is SGHTS, CDR2 YDEGEE, per germline. V was clipped by 4 bases and J by 5 bases, with 20 bases between them. The CDR3 loop reads CASSHSRGQRVDTQYF. Written as DNA, the CDR3 is TGTGCCAGCAGCCATTCACGGGGCCAACGGGTAGATACGCAGTATTTT. Combining the CDR3 with reference TRBV5-8 and TRBJ2-3 gives the whole variable domain EAGVTQSPTHLIKTRGQQATLRCSPISGHTSVYWYQQALGLGLQFLLWYDEGEERNRGNFPPRFSGRQFPNYSSELNVNALELEDSALYLCASSHSRGQRVDTQYFGPGTRLTVL.

The rearrangement uses TRBV7-2 and TRBJ2-1; tentative D call: TRBD2 (5 bases). Trimming pared 8 bases from V and 3 bases from J, leaving 14 bases between. The length of the CDR3 is 14 residues. Germline lookup yields CDR1 SGHTA and CDR2 FQGNSA. Here the CDR3 DNA reads TGTGCCAGCCTGACCGGGGTGGGCTACAATGAGCAGTTCTTC. Its translation: CASLTGVGYNEQFF.

The CDR3 DNA sequence: TGTGCCAGCTCACCCGGACAGGGCACCGGGGAGCTGTTTTTT. This gives the protein CASSPGQGTGELFF. The genes are TRBV18 and TRBJ2-2, with TRBD1 identical over 8 bases. CDR3 length: 14 residues. V gave up 3 bases and J gave up 4 bases; unmatched junction bases: 1. Per germline, CDR1 KGHSH and CDR2 LQKENI.

CDR3 DNA: TGTGCCAGCAGTTGGCAGGGATACGGTGAAAAACTGTTTTTT. This translates into CASSWQGYGEKLFF. V gene TRBV6-2 or TRBV6-3 combines with J gene TRBJ1-4; TRBD1 might be the D (5 bases). V lost 4 bases to trimming and J lost 7 bases, with 13 bases between them. Germline V gives CDR1 MNHEY, CDR2 SVGEGT. The CDR3 runs to 14 residues.

The gene calls are TRBV5-8 and TRBJ2-6, with D maybe TRBD1 (5 bases). Germline lookup yields CDR1 SGHTS and CDR2 YDEGEE. This CDR3 has 15 residues. Trimming shortened V by 4 bases and J by 1 base, and 9 bases separated the two germline ends. In nucleotides, the CDR3 is TGTGCCAGCAGCCGCGGACATTCTGGGGCCAACGTCCTGACTTTC. Its protein product is CASSRGHSGANVLTF. The full variable domain, its missing parts supplied by reference TRBV5-8 and TRBJ2-6, is EAGVTQSPTHLIKTRGQQATLRCSPISGHTSVYWYQQALGLGLQFLLWYDEGEERNRGNFPPRFSGRQFPNYSSELNVNALELEDSALYLCASSRGHSGANVLTFGAGSRLTVL.

The V and J genes are TRBV7-9 and TRBJ1-4; TRBD1 might be the D (6 bases). This CDR3 is built from 16 residues. Germline values: CDR1 SEHNR, CDR2 FQNEAQ (reference sequence). The germline V and J ends were trimmed by 5 bases and 8 bases, with 21 bases remaining between them. The CDR3 region is CASSLLLGAAKEKLFF. In DNA form, the CDR3 reads TGTGCCAGCAGCCTTCTATTGGGGGCAGCAAAAGAAAAACTGTTTTTT.

The chain couples TRBV25-1 to TRBJ1-4; D is unresolved. The CDR3 loop spans 15 amino acids. The V gene's germline CDR1 is MGHDK and CDR2 SYGVNS. Trimming took off 2 bases at V and 8 bases at J, with 15 bases between the two ends. The CDR3 protein is CASSEGYTRGEKLFF. In nucleotides, the CDR3 is TGTGCCAGCAGTGAAGGTTACACCAGAGGGGAAAAACTGTTTTTT.

This rearrangement joins TRBV27 to TRBJ2-7; D is perhaps TRBD2 (6 bases). Germline CDR1 MNHEY, CDR2 SMNVEV (reference sequence). Trimming cost V 3 bases and J 4 bases, with 13 bases left between them. The CDR3 is 14 amino acids. CDR3 bases: TGTGCCAGCAGTTTTAGTGGCGGGACGTACGAGCAGTACTTC. The encoded protein is CASSFSGGTYEQYF.

This rearrangement joins TRBV29-1 to TRBJ1-1; no clear D gene. In germline, CDR1 is SQVTM, CDR2 ANQGSEA. V was cut by 6 bases and J by 4 bases, with 15 bases left in between. The CDR3 is 13 residues long. This chain's CDR3 is CSVRASSGTEAFF. The CDR3, as DNA: TGCAGCGTACGCGCCAGCTCCGGCACTGAAGCTTTCTTT.

The chain couples TRBV14 to TRBJ2-7; D is unclear. V was shortened by 1 base and J by 3 bases, with 7 bases between the two germline ends. The CDR3 covers 13 residues. CDR1 and CDR2 from the germline V gene are SGHDN and FVKESK. As DNA, the CDR3 is TGTGCCAGCAGCCAAGGGGTCTTCTACGAGCAGTACTTC. It translates to CASSQGVFYEQYF.

DNA for the CDR3: TGTGCCATCAGTGAGGAGCAGGGGAGTCCCTACGAGCAGTACTTC. Protein product: CAISEEQGSPYEQYF. The chain joins TRBV10-3 to TRBJ2-7, with TRBD1 as a possible D gene (6 bases). Germline V CDR1 and CDR2: ENHRY, SYGVKD. Trimming stripped 2 bases from V and 2 bases from J, with 13 bases between. The CDR3 contains 15 residues.

The chain joins TRBV18 to TRBJ1-2; D call uncertain. Germline-derived CDR1 and CDR2 are KGHSH and LQKENI. CDR3 length: 13 residues. Trimming removed 2 bases from V and 5 bases from J, with 9 bases in between. The chain's CDR3 is CASSPRVEYGYTF. CDR3 in DNA: TGTGCCAGCTCACCAAGGGTGGAATATGGCTACACCTTC. Full variable domain (outside the CDR3, taken from reference TRBV18 and TRBJ1-2): NAGVMQNPRHLVRRRGQEARLRCSPMKGHSHVYWYRQLPEEGLKFMVYLQKENIIDESGMPKERFSAEFPKEGPSILRIQQVVRGDSAAYFCASSPRVEYGYTFGSGTRLTVV.

The rearrangement uses TRBV28 and TRBJ1-4; D is possibly TRBD1 (6 bases). CDR1 and CDR2 (germline): MDHEN, SYDVKM. The germline V and J ends were trimmed by 4 bases and 7 bases, with 13 bases remaining between them. CDR3 size: 14 residues. The CDR3 bases are TGTGCCAGCAGTTCAAGGGGGAACGTTGAAAAACTGTTTTTT. It yields the protein CASSSRGNVEKLFF.

The chain carries TRBV6-5 and TRBJ2-1; 8 bases agree with TRBD2. The ends lost 2 bases at V and 2 bases at J; junction bases unmatched: 5. This CDR3 is built from 16 residues. Per the germline V gene, CDR1 is MNHEY and CDR2 is SVGAGI. CDR3 in amino acids: CASSYETSGAYNEQFF. Here the CDR3 DNA reads TGTGCCAGCAGTTACGAAACTAGCGGAGCCTACAATGAGCAGTTCTTC.

This clone was counted once. The chain has TRBV7-2 and TRBJ2-7, with 9 bases matching TRBD2. V dropped 4 bases and J dropped 3; count of bases not matched to a gene: 4. Germline CDR1 SGHTA, CDR2 FQGNSA. The CDR3 is made up of 14 amino acids. Written as DNA, the CDR3 is TGTGCCAGCAGCTCGGGACTAGCACTCTACGAGCAGTACTTC. The encoded protein is CASSSGLALYEQYF. Drawing the rest from reference TRBV7-2 and TRBJ2-7, the complete variable domain is GAGVSQSPSNKVTEKGKDVELRCDPISGHTALYWYRQSLGQGLEFLIYFQGNSAPDKSGLPSDRFSAERTGGSVSTLTIQRTQQEDSAVYLCASSSGLALYEQYFGPGTRLTVT.

This clone was found once. The chain's CDR3 is CASSLEVGSNAEAFF. The CDR3 coding sequence is TGTGCCAGCAGCTTAGAGGTCGGGTCCAACGCTGAAGCTTTCTTT. The chain couples TRBV13 to TRBJ1-1; D not resolved. Trimming removed 1 base from V and 6 bases from J, with 15 bases in between. Germline CDR1 and CDR2: PRHDT and FYEKMQ (reference sequence). This CDR3 spans 15 amino acids.

The gene calls are TRBV5-4 and TRBJ2-2, with TRBD2 identical over 9 bases. J gave up 5 bases and V 2 bases, and 4 bases lay outside the gene matches. The CDR3 covers 15 residues. CDR1 is SGHNT, CDR2 YYREEE, per germline (reference sequence). CDR3: CASSLPLAGTGELFF. The DNA of the CDR3 is TGTGCCAGCAGCTTACCCCTAGCGGGGACCGGGGAGCTGTTTTTT.